A selection of T cell receptor beta chains follows, all from one sample in a study of human T cells and chemical hapten exposure. TCRdb ran MiXCR on the RACE reads and lists one entry per CDR3 protein. Among some 120,000 distinct CDR3 sequences, roughly an eighth were seen once, and the ten largest hold more than 1.3%. Sample: whole blood, taken in connection with sensitization to the hapten diphenylcyclopropenone (DPC). Receptor source: a woman aged 45-65 years with alopecia areata. Some clones in this sample may be carry-over from other donors' samples. Both conserved end residues are trimmed from each CDR3. D genes are given only for firm matches.

>.|14|TRBJ1-1|TRBV7-6
ASSLVQAVGYTEAF
>TRBD1|10|TRBJ1-5|TRBV28
TVGTGNQPQH
>TRBD2|13|TRBJ2-1|TRBV20-1
SAARLAWYVNEQF
>.|11|TRBJ1-1|TRBV1
TSSQEVTVEAF
>TRBD2|12|TRBJ2-1|TRBV5-1
ASSFNSGLAEQF
>.|12|TRBJ2-7|TRBV4-2
ASSQELAAYEQY
>TRBD2|15|TRBJ2-7|TRBV5-1
ASSLVASGSSPYEQY
>.|12|TRBJ1-1|TRBV6-5
ASNPPQTQGEAF
>TRBD2|14|TRBJ2-5|TRBV20-1
SARNLAGVPQETQY
>TRBD2|13|TRBJ2-5|TRBV6-5
ASSYAAGLAETQY
>.|13|TRBJ1-2|TRBV6-1
ASSEFIGGNYGYT
>.|10|TRBJ2-7|TRBV12-3/TRBV12-4
ASSPSGPVLN
>.|10|TRBJ2-7|TRBV6-5
ASRGRAYEQY
>TRBD1|13|TRBJ1-1|TRBV12-3/TRBV12-4
ASSLGDRANTEAF
>.|10|TRBJ1-3|TRBV24-1
ATSDGGNTIY
>.|13|TRBJ1-3|TRBV18
ASSPVQDSGNTIY
>.|10|TRBJ2-5|TRBV28
ASSVAVETQY
>.|14|TRBJ2-6|TRBV27
ASSSWGTAGANVLT
>.|10|TRBJ2-4|TRBV24-1
ATSDSGNIQY
>.|14|TRBJ2-1|TRBV7-2
ASRPRWQGVNGEQF
>.|16|TRBJ1-4|TRBV6-5
ASSYTYPTGTINEKLF
>.|10|TRBJ1-2|TRBV29-1
SVQTQDYGYT
>TRBD1|15|TRBJ2-6|TRBV19
ATKGTGGPSGANVLT
>.|13|TRBJ1-4|TRBV5-4
ASSLSQGPNEKLF
>TRBD2|13|TRBJ2-7|TRBV20-1
SAVKPGTSGYEQY
>TRBD1|13|TRBJ1-6|TRBV9
ASSTRTGNNSPLH
>TRBD1|13|TRBJ1-4|TRBV10-3
AIAPSTGAHEKLF
>.|8|TRBJ1-1|TRBV7-9
ASSLEAAF
>.|12|TRBJ2-2|TRBV2
ASKRREDTGELF
>TRBD2|13|TRBJ2-3|TRBV5-4
ASSWTSGRPDTQY
>TRBD1|15|TRBJ1-2|TRBV7-9
ASSLEGTGGSTYGYT
>.|9|TRBJ1-2|TRBV28
AGKGGYGYT
>TRBD1|11|TRBJ1-2|TRBV14
ASSWGTVYGYT
>TRBD2|12|TRBJ2-7|TRBV6-6
ASIASGGIYEQY
>TRBD2|12|TRBJ2-7|TRBV27
ASSWGGSYYEQY
>.|12|TRBJ1-6|TRBV15
ATSRSSYNSPLH
>TRBD1|12|TRBJ1-6|TRBV28
ASSLRTGGRALH